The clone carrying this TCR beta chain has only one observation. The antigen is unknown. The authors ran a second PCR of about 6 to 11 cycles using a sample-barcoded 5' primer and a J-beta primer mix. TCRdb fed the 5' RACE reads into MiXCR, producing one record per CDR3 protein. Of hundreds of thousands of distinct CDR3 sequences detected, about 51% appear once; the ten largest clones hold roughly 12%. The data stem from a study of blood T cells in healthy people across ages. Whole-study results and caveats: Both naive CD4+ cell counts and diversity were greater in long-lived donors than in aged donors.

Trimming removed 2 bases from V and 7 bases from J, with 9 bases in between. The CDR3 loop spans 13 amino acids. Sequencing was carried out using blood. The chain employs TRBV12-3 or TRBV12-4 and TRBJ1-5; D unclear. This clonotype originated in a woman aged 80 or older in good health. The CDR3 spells CASSLSEVQPQHF. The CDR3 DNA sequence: TGTGCCAGCAGTTTATCGGAAGTGCAGCCCCAGCATTTT.